Detailed here is one T cell receptor (beta chain). The sample comes from a study of T-cell reconstitution after alpha-beta-depleted transplantation in children. Library preparation (for TCRbeta) was performed with unique molecular identifiers. TCRdb recomputed calls from the PCR reads with MiXCR, one row per CDR3 protein. The repertoire consists of nearly 550,000 distinct CDR3 sequences, with around 18% occurring once and the leading ten covering 2.5% to 4%. The CDR3 covers 16 residues. Trimming removed 7 bases from V and 0 bases from J, with 19 bases in between. The sample was PBMCs from the stem cell graft donor, taken from the stem cell graft. The chain links TRBV12-3 or TRBV12-4 to TRBJ2-7; D uncertain. This clonotype originated in a human donor who donated a stem cell graft to a child with acute lymphoblastic leukemia. The CDR3 DNA reads TGTGCCAGCACCCTTGCCCCCGATTGGAGCTCCTACGAGCAGTACTTC. It encodes CASTLAPDWSSYEQYF.